This T cell receptor beta chain was found in a study of blood T cell repertoires in COVID-19. J was trimmed by 8 bases and V by 8 bases; bases with no gene match: 8. The CDR3 covers 15 residues. Per germline, CDR1 ENHRY and CDR2 SYGVKD. Profiling relied on immunoSEQ multiplex PCR, and the TCRdb table lists in-frame clones only, not all of them. The sample lists approximately 150,000 clones, roughly 87% seen once, with 3% to 4.5% in the top ten. Sequencing was performed on peripheral blood. The clonotype comes from a woman aged 60-75 years who had recovered from COVID-19. This chain joins TRBV10-3 and TRBJ2-1; TRBD2 agrees at 14 bases. CDR3: CAIGRLAGGSDEQFF. The CDR3 coding sequence is TGTGCCATCGGGAGACTAGCGGGGGGGTCCGATGAGCAGTTCTTC.